The T cell receptor beta chain described here comes from a study of T cell responses to AZD1222 COVID-19 vaccine. Produced via immunoSEQ multiplex PCR; TCRdb's table is partial and in-frame only. This sample has under 80,000 clones; around nine tenths occur once, and the top ten carry approximately 1.2%. Germline V lookup: CDR1 SGHTA, CDR2 FQGNSA. The CDR3 runs 18 residues. J was trimmed by 4 bases and V by 0 bases; bases with no gene match: 12. Study-wide points: Clonal diversity may have been underestimated in mostly white British donors.

Worth noting for this clone: Its antigen is undetermined.

The rearrangement uses TRBV7-2 and TRBJ2-3, with 8 bases that match TRBD2. Source: peripheral blood, taken 28 days after the second AZD1222 dose. The TCR was taken from an adult who received the AZD1222 COVID-19 vaccine. In DNA, the CDR3 is TGTGCCAGCAGCTTAGCGGGGGCCGGGACTAGGAATGCAGATACGCAGTATTTT. Amino acid sequence: CASSLAGAGTRNADTQYF.